Sequencing of this T cell receptor beta chain was carried out in a study of CD8 T cells in Susac syndrome. The RNA input was about 0.45 to 1 ug, and it was reverse transcribed with random hexamers. With immunoSEQ multiplex PCR, TCR beta CDR3 was amplified across 54 Vbeta and 13 Jbeta. TCRdb itself ran the immunoSEQ multiplex PCR reads through MiXCR, one entry per CDR3 protein. This sample has about 130,000 distinct CDR3 sequences, with approximately 90% found just once. The CDR3 sequence is 13 residues long. Germline CDR1 MNHEY, CDR2 SMNVEV (reference sequence). Trimming cost V 3 bases and J 4 bases, with 6 bases left between them. TCR beta from blood CD8+ and CD4+ T cells was sequenced.

The receptor's source is a human donor with multiple sclerosis. Sequencing was done on a sample of CD8+ T cells from PBMCs. V is TRBV27 and J is TRBJ2-2; D not certain. DNA of the CDR3: TGTGCCAGCAGTTTCATCGGCACCGGGGAGCTGTTTTTT. Encoded protein: CASSFIGTGELFF.